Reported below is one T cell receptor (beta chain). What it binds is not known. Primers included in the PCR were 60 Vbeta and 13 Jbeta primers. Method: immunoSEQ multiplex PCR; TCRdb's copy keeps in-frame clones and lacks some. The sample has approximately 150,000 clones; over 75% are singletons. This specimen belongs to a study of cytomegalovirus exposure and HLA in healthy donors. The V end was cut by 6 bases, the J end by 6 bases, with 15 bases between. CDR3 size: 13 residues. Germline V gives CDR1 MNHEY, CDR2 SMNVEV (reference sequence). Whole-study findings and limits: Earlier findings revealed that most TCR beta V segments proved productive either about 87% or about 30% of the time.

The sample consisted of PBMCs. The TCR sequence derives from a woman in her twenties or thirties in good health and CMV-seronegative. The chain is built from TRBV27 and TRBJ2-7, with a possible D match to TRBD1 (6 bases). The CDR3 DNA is TGTGCCAGCAGCAACCGAGTAGGGGGCGAGCAGTACTTC. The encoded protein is CASSNRVGGEQYF.